A single T cell receptor (beta chain) is shown here with its context. The data are from a study of blood T cell repertoires in COVID-19. At the level of the study: PBMCs, B-cell-depleted T cells, or T cells were the source of the cDNA or gDNA that made up the material.

Germline V CDR1 and CDR2: SEHNR, FQNEAQ (reference sequence). The CDR3 sequence is 16 residues long. Trimming removed 2 bases at V and 2 bases at J, with 15 bases between. In the authors' workflow: Estimates of nucleated cell counts were drawn from the amplification of reference gene primers. Assay: immunoSEQ multiplex PCR; the TCRdb copy retains only in-frame clones and omits some. From that table come the V and J calls and clone size; the DNA was used to work out D and trimming. The sample contains about 220,000 clones, 82% of which appear only once. V usage is TRBV7-9 and J usage is TRBJ1-1; TRBD1 might be the D (6 bases). The TCR was taken from a man between 35 and 55 years old who had recovered from COVID-19. The sample taken for sequencing was PBMCs or T cells enriched from blood (not recorded which). DNA for the CDR3: TGTGCCAGCAGCTTATTTCTTCGACAGGCTAACACTGAAGCTTTCTTT. It specifies CASSLFLRQANTEAFF.